One sample yielded the 11 T cell receptor beta chains listed below, sequenced in a study of cytomegalovirus exposure and HLA in healthy donors. Use of 60 Vbeta and 13 Jbeta primers characterized the PCR. The data were produced by immunoSEQ multiplex PCR, yet TCRdb's version contains in-frame clones alone and is incomplete. In the table there are about 180,000 clones, roughly four fifths of which are singletons. The sequencing input was PBMCs. Every receptor here comes from a man between 18 and 35 years old in good health and CMV-seronegative.

CDR3 residues: CASSLGSRGLLGNTIYF. CDR3 coding DNA: TGCGCCAGCAGCTTGGGGTCGCGGGGGCTCCTTGGAAACACCATATATTTT. The chain links TRBV5-1 to TRBJ1-3; D perhaps matches TRBD1 (6 bases). Germline assignment: CDR1 SGHRS and CDR2 YFSETQ. V was pared by 0 bases and J by 3 bases, with 16 bases between. This CDR3 contains 17 residues.

The gene calls are TRBV6-5 and TRBJ2-1; D might be TRBD1 (5 bases). Deletions cut 2 bases from V and 6 bases from J, with 5 bases between. Germline V gene sequence: CDR1 MNHEY, CDR2 SVGAGI. The CDR3 spans 12 residues. The CDR3 DNA reads TGTGCCAGCAGTTACGGGGCCAATGAGCAGTTCTTC. Residues: CASSYGANEQFF.

This clone was found once. This chain uses TRBV23-1 with TRBJ2-1; the D is unclear. TRBV23-1 is treated as an ORF (open reading frame) with a function not yet certain. Trimming removed 0 bases from V and 0 bases from J, with 9 bases in between. CDR3 length: 16 residues. The CDR3 protein is CASSQSEKSSYNEQFF. The CDR3 nucleotides are TGCGCCAGCAGTCAATCTGAGAAAAGCTCCTACAATGAGCAGTTCTTC.

This clone was seen just once. The chain is built from TRBV5-1 and TRBJ1-1; 7 positions agree with TRBD1. This CDR3 spans 15 amino acids. Germline CDR1 and CDR2: SGHRS and YFSETQ. Unmatched junction bases numbered 10, after V lost 3 bases and J lost 5 bases. CDR3 bases: TGCGCCAGCAGCTCGACAGGGTTAAGAAGTACTGAAGCTTTCTTT. This encodes CASSSTGLRSTEAFF. Complete variable domain (other parts from reference TRBV5-1 and TRBJ1-1): KAGVTQTPRYLIKTRGQQVTLSCSPISGHRSVSWYQQTPGQGLQFLFEYFSETQRNKGNFPGRFSGRQFSNSRSEMNVSTLELGDSALYLCASSSTGLRSTEAFFGQGTRLTVV.

The chain has TRBV6-5 and TRBJ1-3; a possible D gene is TRBD1 (5 bases). From germline, CDR1 is MNHEY and CDR2 SVGAGI. V was pared by 6 bases and J by 1 base, with 13 bases between. The CDR3 is made up of 15 amino acids. CDR3 region: CASSLNKGSGNTIYF. The CDR3 coding sequence is TGTGCCAGCAGCTTGAACAAGGGGTCTGGAAACACCATATATTTT.

This clone was seen a few times. The chain combines TRBV19 with TRBJ1-1, with TRBD1 as a possible D gene (6 bases). V lost 4 bases to trimming and J lost 0 bases, with 9 bases between them. This CDR3 is 14 amino acids long. Germline V gives CDR1 LNHDA, CDR2 SQIVND (reference sequence). The CDR3 nucleotides read TGTGCCAGTAGTAGGCCAGGGGTGAACACTGAAGCTTTCTTT. Translated, it gives CASSRPGVNTEAFF.

There are a few counts of this clone. The genes are TRBV19 and TRBJ1-1; D not resolved. Germline-derived CDR1 and CDR2 are LNHDA and SQIVND (reference sequence). Trimming took off 5 bases at V and 4 bases at J, with 11 bases between the two ends. The CDR3 has 13 residues. The CDR3 DNA sequence: TGTGCCAGTAGTTTCGCGGGAGGCACTGAAGCTTTCTTT. Protein product: CASSFAGGTEAFF.

V usage is TRBV7-2 and J usage is TRBJ2-2; perhaps TRBD2 as D (5 bases). V was trimmed by 7 bases and J by 5 bases, leaving 14 bases between them. The germline V gene encodes CDR1 SGHTA and CDR2 FQGNSA. This CDR3 region has 14 residues. The CDR3 is CASTQGRGTGELFF. The CDR3 DNA sequence: TGTGCCAGCACCCAAGGTCGGGGTACCGGGGAGCTGTTTTTT.

The chain couples TRBV2 to TRBJ1-6; D remains ambiguous. Germline lookup yields CDR1 SNHLY and CDR2 FYNNEI. V was clipped by 6 bases and J by 7 bases, with 7 bases between them. This CDR3 is 12 amino acids long. CDR3 nucleotides: TGTGCCAGCAGGGAGGGCAATTCACCCCTCCACTTT. It specifies CASREGNSPLHF.

This clone showed up just once. This rearrangement joins TRBV6-4 to TRBJ1-2; no definite D call. The CDR3 covers 16 residues. The V gene lost 3 bases and the J gene lost 0 bases, with 14 bases spanning the gap. Germline values: CDR1 MRHNA, CDR2 SNTAGT. The DNA for the CDR3 is TGTGCCAGCAGTGAATTTGGAGAACTTTCTAACTATGGCTACACCTTC. Translation gives CASSEFGELSNYGYTF.

The chain combines TRBV5-1 with TRBJ2-5; the match to TRBD2 covers 8 bases. J gave up 10 bases and V 0 bases, and 5 bases lay outside the gene matches. CDR3 length: 13 residues. The germline V gene has CDR1 SGHRS and CDR2 YFSETQ. The CDR3 region is CASSLETSEHQYF. The CDR3, as DNA: TGCGCCAGCAGCTTGGAGACTAGCGAACACCAGTACTTC. Filled out from reference TRBV5-1 and TRBJ2-5, the complete variable domain reads KAGVTQTPRYLIKTRGQQVTLSCSPISGHRSVSWYQQTPGQGLQFLFEYFSETQRNKGNFPGRFSGRQFSNSRSEMNVSTLELGDSALYLCASSLETSEHQYFGPGTRLLVL.